This T cell receptor beta chain was observed in a study of cytomegalovirus exposure and HLA in healthy donors. Study results and caveats: Later, an analysis found that TCR clusters from the first cohort tended to co-occur in the 90 to 150 validation repertoires. CMV antigen specificity was confirmed in vitro for a few CMV-associated chains.

This CDR3 is built from 15 residues. Trimming left V 4 bases short and J 1 base short, with 14 bases between. Germline lookup yields CDR1 SGHRS and CDR2 YFSETQ. The protocol was immunoSEQ multiplex PCR, while the TCRdb copy is restricted to in-frame clones and leaves out a portion. The sample includes some 160,000 clones, about 88% of them seen just once. Comments on this clone: Its target is unknown.

The V and J genes are TRBV5-1 and TRBJ2-5, with TRBD1 as a possible D gene (6 bases). Sample: PBMCs. The TCR originated in a man between 18 and 29 years old in good health and CMV-seronegative. CDR3 sequence reads: CASSLATGPQETQYF. The CDR3 bases are TGCGCCAGCAGCCTGGCAACAGGGCCCCAAGAGACCCAGTACTTC.